The 11 T cell receptor beta chains in this list originate from one sample, sequenced in a study of PD-L1 blockade in urothelial cancer. Clones were read by immunoSEQ multiplex PCR, and TCRdb kept only the in-frame ones, dropping some. The repertoire includes around 86,000 clones, approximately 86% of them detected once, and about 6.9% sits in the top ten. Time point specified: pretreatment peripheral blood. The starting material was PBMCs, obtained around atezolizumab (anti-PD-L1) treatment. All receptors derive from a man in his forties with urothelial cancer.

This rearrangement joins TRBV27 to TRBJ2-3, with D possibly matching TRBD2 (6 bases). V lost 2 bases and J 0 bases, leaving 18 bases between the germline ends. Germline V gene lookup returns CDR1 MNHEY and CDR2 SMNVEV (reference sequence). The CDR3 consists of 18 residues. CDR3 protein: CASSLQPRGTFSTDTQYF. The DNA for the CDR3 is TGTGCCAGCAGTTTACAACCCCGCGGGACTTTCAGCACAGATACGCAGTATTTT.

The rearrangement joins TRBV28 to TRBJ2-7; TRBD2 is a possible D gene (5 bases). The CDR3 is 12 amino acids. The V end lost 8 bases, the J end lost 7 bases, and 15 bases lay between the germline ends. Germline CDR1 and CDR2: MDHEN and SYDVKM. CDR3 sequence: CASRRERWEQYF. The CDR3 DNA is TGTGCCAGCCGGCGAGAGCGGTGGGAGCAGTACTTC.

The chain joins TRBV19 to TRBJ1-2, with 9 positions matching TRBD1. Losses at the gene ends were 4 bases for V and 0 bases for J; bases not matched to a gene: 12. Germline-derived CDR1 and CDR2 are LNHDA and SQIVND (reference sequence). This CDR3 has 18 amino acids. The CDR3 region is CASSTPTGGAGPNYGYTF. The DNA for the CDR3 is TGTGCCAGTAGTACCCCTACAGGGGGCGCCGGGCCTAACTATGGCTACACCTTC.

A single count supports this clone. This chain connects TRBV9 to TRBJ1-2, with 11 bases identical to TRBD1. Germline loops: CDR1 SGDLS, CDR2 YYNGEE. The junction had 8 bases not matched to a gene; V was cut back by 5 bases and J by 5 bases. This CDR3 comprises 15 residues. This chain's CDR3 is CASSYSDRGLYGYTF. The CDR3 DNA sequence: TGTGCCAGCAGTTACTCGGACAGGGGGCTGTATGGCTACACCTTC.

J is TRBJ2-3 and V is TRBV11-2, with no clear D. Germline V gene sequence: CDR1 SGHAT, CDR2 FQNNGV. With 5 bases removed from V and 6 bases from J, the gap between germline ends came to 12 bases. The CDR3 totals 13 residues. The CDR3 DNA follows: TGTGCCAGCAGCCCCCCGGTCATGGATACGCAGTATTTT. This sequence encodes CASSPPVMDTQYF.

V and J are TRBV11-2 and TRBJ2-5, with 12 bases that match TRBD2. After removal of 5 bases from V and 4 bases from J, the junction contained 8 bases not matched to a gene. Germline V CDR1 and CDR2: SGHAT, FQNNGV. The CDR3 length is 16 residues. CDR3 sequence (DNA): TGTGCCAGCAGCCAGCGACTAGCGGGAGCGGGAGAGACCCAGTACTTC. Its protein product is CASSQRLAGAGETQYF.

The V and J genes are TRBV6-1 and TRBJ1-2; 8 bases fit TRBD1. Germline V gene data show CDR1 as MNHNS and CDR2 as SASEGT. The CDR3 consists of 14 residues. The V segment lost 4 bases and the J segment 2 bases; nucleotides outside the gene matches: 3. The CDR3 DNA sequence: TGTGCCAGCAGTGGGACAGGGCAGAACTATGGCTACACCTTC. Translated, it gives CASSGTGQNYGYTF.

Only one count was recorded for this clone. The chain couples TRBV5-1 to TRBJ2-7, with 8 nucleotides matching TRBD1. Germline-derived CDR1 and CDR2 are SGHRS and YFSETQ. This CDR3 is 19 amino acids long. Trimming removed 4 bases from V and 2 bases from J; junction bases left unmatched: 20. CDR3 in DNA: TGCGCCAGCAGCGCCCCCGGGGCAGGGGGCTGGGAGCGGACCTACGAGCAGTACTTC. This gives the protein CASSAPGAGGWERTYEQYF.

The rearrangement uses TRBV11-2 and TRBJ2-1; a weak D match, TRBD1 (5 bases). Trimming pared 1 base from V and 8 bases from J, leaving 9 bases between. Germline CDR1 and CDR2: SGHAT and FQNNGV. CDR3 length equals 13 residues. CDR3 coding DNA: TGTGCCAGCAGCTTAGTACCAGGGTATGAGCAGTTCTTC. It specifies CASSLVPGYEQFF.

The chain uses TRBV28 and TRBJ2-5; 9 nucleotides agree with TRBD1. The CDR3 totals 15 residues. Per germline, CDR1 MDHEN and CDR2 SYDVKM. V shed 3 bases, J shed 4 bases, and the junction held 6 bases outside the gene matches. The chain's CDR3 is CASSLVTGGLETQYF. The DNA for the CDR3 is TGTGCCAGCAGTTTGGTGACAGGGGGTTTAGAGACCCAGTACTTC.

The chain is built from TRBV5-4 and TRBJ1-2; maybe TRBD1 (5 bases). Trimming shortened V by 2 bases and J by 8 bases, and 16 bases separated the two germline ends. This CDR3 comprises 14 residues. The germline gives CDR1 SGHNT, CDR2 YYREEE (reference sequence). The CDR3 region has the DNA TGTGCCAGCAGCTTACGCCGACAGTTTGTAGGCTACACCTTC. It translates to CASSLRRQFVGYTF.